Sequencing of this T cell receptor (beta chain) was carried out in a study of OX40 agonist ivuxolimab in advanced cancers. Study-wide context: People who had prior anti-PD-1, anti-PD-L1 or anti-CTLA-4 therapy could take part, and under 50% had some. Findings of the study overall: Within 6 weeks, CD4+ and CD8+ blood T cells expanded clonally at 0.1 to 3.0 mg/kg. The study found that CD8+ T cells averaged more expanded clones than CD4+.

Produced via immunoSEQ multiplex PCR; TCRdb's table is partial and in-frame only. The table includes some 41,000 clones, 80% to 90% detected once. Concerning this clone: The antigen remains unidentified.

The TCR sequence derives from an adult with an advanced solid tumor such as melanoma, head and neck, liver or kidney cancer. The sample consisted of CD4+ or CD8+ T cells sorted from blood, taken in a trial of the OX40 agonist ivuxolimab.

CDR3 residues: CASSQDLTSGANTYEQYF. The DNA of the CDR3 is TGCGCCAGCAGCCAAGATCTTACTAGCGGAGCGAATACCTACGAGCAGTACTTC. The chain has TRBV4-1 and TRBJ2-7; 8 bases line up with TRBD2. Germline values: CDR1 MGHRA, CDR2 YSYEKL. V trimming: 0 bases; J trimming: 2 bases; junction bases outside the gene matches: 12. CDR3 length equals 18 residues.